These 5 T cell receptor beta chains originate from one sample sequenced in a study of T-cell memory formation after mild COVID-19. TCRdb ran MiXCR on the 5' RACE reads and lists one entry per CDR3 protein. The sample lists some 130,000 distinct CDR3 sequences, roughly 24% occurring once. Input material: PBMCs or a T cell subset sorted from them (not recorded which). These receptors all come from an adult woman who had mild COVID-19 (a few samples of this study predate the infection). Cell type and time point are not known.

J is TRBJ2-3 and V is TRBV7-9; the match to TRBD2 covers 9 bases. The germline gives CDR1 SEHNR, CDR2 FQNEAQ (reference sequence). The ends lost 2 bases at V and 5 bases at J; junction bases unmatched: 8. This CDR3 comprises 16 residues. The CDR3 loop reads CASSLPVGSGRDTQYF. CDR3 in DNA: TGTGCCAGCAGCTTACCGGTCGGTAGCGGGAGAGATACGCAGTATTTT.

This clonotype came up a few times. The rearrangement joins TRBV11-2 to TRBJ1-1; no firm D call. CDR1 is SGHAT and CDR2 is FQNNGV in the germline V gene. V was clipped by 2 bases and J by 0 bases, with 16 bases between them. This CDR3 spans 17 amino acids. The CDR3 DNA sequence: TGTGCCAGCAGCTTACCGTCCGCGGCTCTCATGAACACTGAAGCTTTCTTT. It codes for CASSLPSAALMNTEAFF.

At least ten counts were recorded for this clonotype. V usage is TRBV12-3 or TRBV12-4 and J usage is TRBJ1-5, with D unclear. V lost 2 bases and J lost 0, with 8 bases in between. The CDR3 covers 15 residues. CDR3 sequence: CASSLFRHSNQPQHF. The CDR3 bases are TGTGCCAGCAGTTTATTCAGACATAGCAATCAGCCCCAGCATTTT.

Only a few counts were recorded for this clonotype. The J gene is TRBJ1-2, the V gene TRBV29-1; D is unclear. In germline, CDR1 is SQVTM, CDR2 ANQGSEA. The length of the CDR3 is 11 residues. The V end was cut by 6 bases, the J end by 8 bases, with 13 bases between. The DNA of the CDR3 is TGCAGCGTAGAGGAGGGAACGGGCTACACCTTC. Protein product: CSVEEGTGYTF.

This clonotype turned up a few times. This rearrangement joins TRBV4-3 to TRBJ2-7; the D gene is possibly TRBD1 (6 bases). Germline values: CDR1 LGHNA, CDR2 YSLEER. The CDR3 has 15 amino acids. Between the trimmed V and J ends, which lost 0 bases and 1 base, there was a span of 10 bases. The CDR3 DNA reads TGCGCCAGCAGCCAAGATCCAGGGGTTTCCTACGAGCAGTACTTC. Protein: CASSQDPGVSYEQYF.